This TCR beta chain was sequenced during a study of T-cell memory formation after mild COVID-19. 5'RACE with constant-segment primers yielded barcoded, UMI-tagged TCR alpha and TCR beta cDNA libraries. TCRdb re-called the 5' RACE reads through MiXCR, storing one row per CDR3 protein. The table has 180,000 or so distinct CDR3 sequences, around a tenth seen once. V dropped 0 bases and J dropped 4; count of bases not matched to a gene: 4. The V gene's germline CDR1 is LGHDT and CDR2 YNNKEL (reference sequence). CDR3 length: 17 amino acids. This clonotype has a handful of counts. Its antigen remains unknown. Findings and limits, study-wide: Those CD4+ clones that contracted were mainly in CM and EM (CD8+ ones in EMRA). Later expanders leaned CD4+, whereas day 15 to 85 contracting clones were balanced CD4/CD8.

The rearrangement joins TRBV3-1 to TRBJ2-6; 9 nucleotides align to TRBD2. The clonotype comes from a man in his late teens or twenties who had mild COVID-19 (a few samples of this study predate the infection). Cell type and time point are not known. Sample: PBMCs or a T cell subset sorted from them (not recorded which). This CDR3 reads CASSQEAGGRGANVLTF. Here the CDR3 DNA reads TGTGCCAGCAGCCAAGAGGCGGGGGGGCGAGGGGCCAACGTCCTGACTTTC.